The 6 T cell receptor beta chains below come from one sample, sequenced in a study of cytomegalovirus exposure and HLA in healthy donors. Primers for the PCR totalled 60 Vbeta and 13 Jbeta. Produced via immunoSEQ multiplex PCR; TCRdb's table is partial and in-frame only. The data contain approximately 32,000 clones, 65% to 90% of them singletons. The sample taken for sequencing was PBMCs. The receptors derive from a young woman in good health and CMV-seronegative.

The chain is built from TRBV19 and TRBJ1-3, with a possible D match to TRBD1 (6 bases). The germline gives CDR1 LNHDA, CDR2 SQIVND (reference sequence). V shed 7 bases and J shed 0 bases, with 13 bases lying between them. This CDR3 has 15 amino acids. The CDR3 DNA is TGTGCCAGTAAAGACAGGCCGAGCTCTGGAAACACCATATATTTT. Amino acid sequence: CASKDRPSSGNTIYF.

The chain employs TRBV30 and TRBJ1-3, with D perhaps TRBD1 (6 bases). The length of the CDR3 is 13 residues. Germline loops: CDR1 GTSNPN, CDR2 SVGIG (reference sequence). Trimming took 2 bases from V and 4 from J, leaving 9 bases between them. In nucleotides, the CDR3 is TGTGCCTGGAGTCTAGGACAGGGAAACACCATATATTTT. Its translation is CAWSLGQGNTIYF.

The chain combines TRBV5-6 with TRBJ2-7; tentative D call: TRBD1 (6 bases). The length of the CDR3 is 14 residues. The germline V and J ends were trimmed by 0 bases and 3 bases, with 10 bases remaining between them. Looked up from germline, CDR1 is SGHDT and CDR2 is YYEEEE. The CDR3 loop reads CASSLGDIHYEQYF. The CDR3 nucleotides are TGTGCCAGCAGCTTGGGGGACATACACTACGAGCAGTACTTC.

This rearrangement joins TRBV4-1 to TRBJ2-7; 10 nucleotides line up with TRBD1. The CDR3 covers 16 residues. Germline lookup yields CDR1 MGHRA and CDR2 YSYEKL. V shed 0 bases, J shed 3 bases, and the junction held 5 bases outside the gene matches. The CDR3 here is CASSQDMGQGNYEQYF. The DNA for the CDR3 is TGCGCCAGCAGCCAAGATATGGGACAGGGGAACTACGAGCAGTACTTC.

Worth noting for this clone: At one of its ends the junction is not consistent with the germline gene, which may arise from a read error. The chain carries TRBV7-9 and TRBJ2-1, with 9 bases matching TRBD2. The V gene's germline CDR1 is SEHNR and CDR2 FQNEAQ (reference sequence). The CDR3 spans 16 residues. The CDR3 DNA reads TGTTCCAGCAGCTACAACTTAGCGGGAGAGGTAGGGGAGCAGTTCTTC. As protein: CSSSYNLAGEVGEQFF.

The chain joins TRBV15 to TRBJ2-3; 12 nucleotides line up with TRBD2. Germline CDR1 is LNHNV and CDR2 is YYDKDF (reference sequence). After removal of 1 base from V and 2 bases from J, the junction contained 1 base not matched to a gene. The CDR3 has 16 amino acids. The CDR3, as DNA: TGTGCCACCAGCAGAGGGACTAGCGGGGACACAGATACGCAGTATTTT. Translated: CATSRGTSGDTDTQYF.